What follows is one TCR beta chain and its context. This clone was detected many times. Its cognate antigen has yet to be identified. No much larger clone exists at a distance of one base, and base qualities are not known. Healthy HIV-negative adults with no recently reported acute infections or vaccinations were included as donors. Only Caucasian adults living in Nashville, Tennessee, USA were represented among the donors. CD4+ T cells were enriched through magnetic negative selection, after which naive cells were positively selected on CD45RA and the remaining negative fraction served as the memory subset. After blood collection by leukapheresis, PBMCs were isolated using Ficoll-Histopaque density gradient centrifugation and then cryopreserved in the vapor phase of liquid nitrogen. Analytical flow cytometry was used to check the purity and quantity of each magnetically sorted T cell population. Genomic DNA was isolated from each sorted fraction and quantified by UV absorbance on a Nanodrop 2000c.

CDR1 and CDR2, looked up from the germline V gene, are SGHNT and YENEEA. The CDR3 holds 18 amino acids from the cysteine to the phenylalanine. Left in the record is the CDR3 DNA by itself, 54 bases read in frame from the first base. V is shortened by 7 bases, J by 4 bases, and the region joining them spans 26 bases. These data originate in a study of shared clonotypes between healthy human individuals (dated by TCRdb to 2018 to 2020). About the study as a whole: A couple of women and three men aged 18 to 49 years were included in the cohort. For each donor, CD4 naive and CD4 memory were each run on three plates, CD8 naive on two plates, and CD8 memory on one plate. To estimate repertoire size and how much clonotype sharing occurs between individuals, the study deeply sequenced the blood TCR repertoires of roughly 5 healthy adults. To increase sequencing depth and limit assay-specific biases, different laboratories used diverse techniques to prepare libraries and sequence TCR repertoires. Each donor's leukapheresis produced roughly between about 0.9 and 9.5 billion PBMCs. What the work shows at the level of the full study, not this receptor alone: Pairwise subsampling indicated that sequencing depth was expected to affect the degree of clonotype sharing among donors. Compared with non-shared clonotypes, clonotypes shared by all four sorted-subset donors had higher generation probabilities. Sampling was restricted to blood, and TCR repertoires in tissue are likely to differ from TCR repertoires in blood. Naive subsets generally had larger estimated clonotype richness than memory subsets. Because the study included only a small number of donors, the genetic and exposure-history diversity represented was limited. When several donors were compared, the shared fraction of clonotypes was about 5% for naive CD4, more than 3% for naive CD8, 2% to 2.5% for memory CD4, and approximately 0.4% for memory CD8. Rarefaction of sorted-subset datasets indicated incomplete sequencing despite the large sequencing depth.

Using the deep immunoSEQ assay, TCR CDR3 regions were amplified from genomic DNA by multiplex PCR. For each cell subset, the extracted genomic DNA was distributed evenly across all wells of several immunoSEQ 96-well plates, and each plate served as one replicate. For sorted subsets, approximately 190 ng of genomic DNA, equivalent to 25,000 to 35,000 T cell genomes, went into each replicate PCR. Purified libraries were quantified with a Qubit 3.0 fluorometer, sized on a Bioanalyzer 2100, and re-quantified with the KAPA Library Quantification kit. Every immunoSEQ 96-well plate was sequenced on a separate single-read 150-cycle Illumina NextSeq 550 flow cell. Under the source paper's analysis protocol: Because only junctional sequences without quality scores were contained in the immunoSEQ output, filtering matching that applied to full-length reads could not be performed. Sequences were annotated with PyIR, a Python wrapper for IgBLAST v1.9, using IMGT germline references to assign V/J genes and CDR3. Reads were filtered out if the reads had weak V/J assignments (E-value above 1e-6), no CDR3, stop codons, out-of-frame junctions, or ambiguous translated residues. A V3J clonotype was defined by an identical inferred V gene, J gene, and CDR3 amino acid sequence. To compute the percentage overlap between repertoires, the number of shared unique clonotypes was divided by the size of the smaller repertoire. Repertoire richness was assessed with RTK rarefaction, the Chao1 estimator, and Recon v2.1 estimates of unobserved clonotypes. OLGA was used to compute generation probabilities for all TCRbeta clonotypes that the gDNA method yielded from a handful of donors. The table was pulled from immuneACCESS by TCRdb, which kept in-frame rearrangements only. Such tables lose some clones; where checked, under half of the loss comes from unresolved V genes, and the rest has no known cause. That table supplies the V and J calls and clone size; D and trimming were determined from the DNA. The sample has about a million clones on record, around 74% of them singletons. The ten biggest clones cover 1.2% to 1.5% of the sample.

Sequencing was performed on memory CD4+ T cells sorted from blood. The cell subset or site label, as the study defines it: CD45RA-negative fraction. This clonotype was obtained from a man between 18 and 35 years old in good health. The chain joins TRBV11-3 to TRBJ1-5; the D segment cannot be called with confidence. This receptor has the CDR3 CASIAPQGSLKSNQPQHF. The DNA sequence follows: TGTGCCAGCATTGCCCCCCAAGGCAGCCTAAAGTCTAATCAGCCCCAGCATTTT.